The rows below give T cell receptor beta chains drawn from one sample of a study of post-analysis software for immune sequencing data. TCRdb reprocessed the PCR reads with MiXCR, giving one entry per CDR3 protein. The table includes about 160,000 distinct CDR3 sequences, approximately 35% detected once. The source material was blood, sampled after autologous hematopoietic stem cell transplantation. The source of these receptors is a girl under 18 with multiple sclerosis. The conserved cysteine and the conserved F or W are not part of the CDR3 here.

TRBV21-1	-	ASRMGSTQY
TRBV7-2	TRBJ2-1	ASSQYPGLVSYNEQF
TRBV6-1	TRBJ2-7	ASATAGDPYEQY
TRBV20-1	TRBJ1-4	SADRVPTNEKLF
TRBV11-1	TRBJ2-7	ASSLNRDEQY
TRBV24-1	TRBJ2-1	ATSDYPAGEREQF
TRBV9	TRBJ1-2	ASSGNQGEPYGYT
TRBV7-9	TRBJ2-7	ASSLATSGSRVEQY
TRBV12-3/TRBV12-4	TRBJ2-1	ASSLTTSGVYNEQF
TRBV19	TRBJ1-1	ASSSQQNTEAF
TRBV29-1	TRBJ1-2	SVGGSGPNYGYT
TRBV12-3/TRBV12-4	TRBJ2-7	ASSIGDPSYEQY